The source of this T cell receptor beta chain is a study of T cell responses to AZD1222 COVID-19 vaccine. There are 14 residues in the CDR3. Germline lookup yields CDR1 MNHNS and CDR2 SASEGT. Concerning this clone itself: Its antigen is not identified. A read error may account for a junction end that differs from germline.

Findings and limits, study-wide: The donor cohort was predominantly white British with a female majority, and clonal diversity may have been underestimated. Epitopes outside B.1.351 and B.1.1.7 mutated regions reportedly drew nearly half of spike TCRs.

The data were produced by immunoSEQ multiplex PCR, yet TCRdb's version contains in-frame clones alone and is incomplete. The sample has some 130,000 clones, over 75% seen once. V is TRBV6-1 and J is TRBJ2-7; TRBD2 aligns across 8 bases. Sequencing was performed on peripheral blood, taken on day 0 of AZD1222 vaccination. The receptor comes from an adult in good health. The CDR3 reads CASSDSLGLAGRHF. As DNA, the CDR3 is TGTGCCAGCAGTGATTCTTTAGGATTAGCGGGGAGGCACTTC.